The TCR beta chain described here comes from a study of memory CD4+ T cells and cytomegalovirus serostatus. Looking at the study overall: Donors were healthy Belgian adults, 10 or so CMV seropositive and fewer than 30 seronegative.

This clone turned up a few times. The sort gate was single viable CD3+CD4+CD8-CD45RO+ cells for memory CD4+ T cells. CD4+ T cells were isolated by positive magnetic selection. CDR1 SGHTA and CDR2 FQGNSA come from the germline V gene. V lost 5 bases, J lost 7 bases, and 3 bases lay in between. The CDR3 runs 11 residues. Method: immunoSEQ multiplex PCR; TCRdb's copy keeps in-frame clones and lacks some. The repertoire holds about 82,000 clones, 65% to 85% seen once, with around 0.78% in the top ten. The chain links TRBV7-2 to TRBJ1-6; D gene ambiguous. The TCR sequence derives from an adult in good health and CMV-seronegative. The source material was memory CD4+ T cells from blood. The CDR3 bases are TGTGCCAGCAGCCTGAATTCACCCCTCCACTTT. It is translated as CASSLNSPLHF.